Presented here are 18 T cell receptor beta chains from one specimen sequenced in a study of CD8+ T cells in alopecia areata. Once RNA had been extracted, it was reverse transcribed into cDNA to act as the sequencing template. Produced via immunoSEQ multiplex PCR; TCRdb's table is partial and in-frame only. Among around 300,000 clones listed, about 62% were seen once. The treatment: oral pan-JAK inhibitor, 5-10 mg twice daily. This material consisted of CD4+ T cells sorted from blood, taken around week 54, from a patient treated with tofacitinib. The receptors shown here come from a human donor with alopecia areata.

CDR3 nucleotides: TGTGCCAGCAGCCCAAAGCCCCATCAGCCCCAGCATTTT. Translated, it gives CASSPKPHQPQHF. The chain uses TRBV5-6 and TRBJ1-5, with D unclear. The CDR3 is 13 residues long. Per germline, CDR1 SGHDT and CDR2 YYEEEE. V shed 4 bases and J shed 5 bases, with 10 bases lying between them.

This sequence joins TRBV5-1 and TRBJ2-1; TRBD2 matches 11 bases. The CDR3 is 17 residues long. V lost 4 bases to trimming and J lost 5 bases; unmatched junction nucleotides: 11. CDR1 and CDR2 (germline): SGHRS, YFSETQ. The CDR3: CASSPAPTSGGDNEQFF. CDR3 DNA sequence: TGCGCCAGCAGCCCGGCGCCAACTAGCGGGGGTGACAATGAGCAGTTCTTC.

This clone was seen only a few times. This sample also contains other DNA sequences that code for the same CDR3. CDR3 in DNA: TGCAGCGTTGGGGACAGGGCAGATTCACCCCTCCACTTT. The encoded protein is CSVGDRADSPLHF. V and J are TRBV29-1 and TRBJ1-6; TRBD1 matches 9 bases. V was clipped by 4 bases and J by 8 bases; unmatched bases: 3. There are 13 residues in the CDR3. Germline loops: CDR1 SQVTM, CDR2 ANQGSEA.

This clone was seen a few times. The chain is built from TRBV19 and TRBJ2-3, with a possible D match to TRBD1 (7 bases). The CDR3 has 13 amino acids. Trimming removed 5 bases from V and 6 bases from J, with 12 bases in between. Per germline, CDR1 LNHDA and CDR2 SQIVND (reference sequence). Here the CDR3 reads CASSLQGRDTQYF. For the CDR3, the DNA is TGTGCCAGTAGTTTACAGGGGAGGGATACGCAGTATTTT.

The count of this clone is one. The genes are TRBV29-1 and TRBJ2-1; D call uncertain. Trimming shortened V by 6 bases and J by 5 bases, and 11 bases separated the two germline ends. The CDR3 loop spans 12 amino acids. Looked up from germline, CDR1 is SQVTM and CDR2 is ANQGSEA. The CDR3 sequence: CSVAYLDNEQFF. The CDR3 DNA reads TGCAGCGTAGCATATCTGGACAATGAGCAGTTCTTC.

With regard to this clone: This same CDR3 is encoded by further DNA sequences in the sample. The chain is built from TRBV29-1 and TRBJ2-6, with D possibly being TRBD2 (6 bases). Germline loops: CDR1 SQVTM, CDR2 ANQGSEA. This CDR3 comprises 14 residues. Trimming stripped 3 bases from V and 0 bases from J, with 6 bases between. CDR3 sequence (DNA): TGCAGCGTTGAGGGGGGCTCTGGGGCCAACGTCCTGACTTTC. Translating it yields CSVEGGSGANVLTF.

The chain recombines TRBV5-1 with TRBJ2-5; 12 bases fit TRBD2. The CDR3 loop spans 16 amino acids. The V gene's germline CDR1 is SGHRS and CDR2 YFSETQ. Unmatched junction bases numbered 6, after V lost 2 bases and J lost 4 bases. Here the CDR3 reads CASSLPLAGGVETQYF. The CDR3 region has the DNA TGCGCCAGCAGCTTACCACTAGCGGGGGGAGTAGAGACCCAGTACTTC.

The chain combines TRBV9 with TRBJ1-2; 7 bases align to TRBD1. Unmatched junction bases numbered 8, after V lost 4 bases and J lost 2 bases. CDR3 length equals 15 residues. Germline V CDR1 and CDR2: SGDLS, YYNGEE. The CDR3 sequence: CASSPFRTGNYGYTF. As DNA, the CDR3 is TGTGCCAGCAGCCCCTTTCGGACAGGAAACTATGGCTACACCTTC. The variable domain in full, with the rest retrieved from reference TRBV9 and TRBJ1-2, is DSGVTQTPKHLITATGQRVTLRCSPRSGDLSVYWYQQSLDQGLQFLIQYYNGEERAKGNILERFSAQQFPDLHSELNLSSLELGDSALYFCASSPFRTGNYGYTFGSGTRLTVV.

This clone was counted a few times. This chain joins TRBV27 and TRBJ2-5, with D unresolved. Germline-derived CDR1 and CDR2 are MNHEY and SMNVEV (reference sequence). Trimming removed 5 bases from V and 1 base from J, with 8 bases in between. The CDR3 is 13 residues long. Here the CDR3 DNA reads TGTGCCAGCAGTAGAAGGTCCCAAGAGACCCAGTACTTC. Translation gives CASSRRSQETQYF.

This rearrangement joins TRBV30 to TRBJ1-6; D call uncertain. Germline CDR1 GTSNPN, CDR2 SVGIG (reference sequence). The CDR3 runs 12 residues. V was trimmed by 2 bases and J by 15 bases, leaving 14 bases between them. The CDR3 protein is CAWSSGVARLHF. The DNA for the CDR3 is TGTGCCTGGAGTAGCGGCGTTGCCCGCCTCCACTTT.

The V call is TRBV30, the J call TRBJ1-5, with D uncertain. The V and J ends lost 5 bases and 2 bases respectively, with 10 bases between them. In germline, CDR1 is GTSNPN, CDR2 SVGIG (reference sequence). The CDR3 is 13 residues long. CDR3: CAWGGSGNQPQHF. DNA of the CDR3: TGTGCCTGGGGTGGGTCGGGCAATCAGCCCCAGCATTTT.

The genes are TRBV30 and TRBJ2-7; D not certain. Germline V gene lookup returns CDR1 GTSNPN and CDR2 SVGIG (reference sequence). The CDR3 has 14 amino acids. V was shortened by 1 base and J by 7 bases, with 17 bases between the two germline ends. The chain's CDR3 is CAWSGTWRNEEQYF. In DNA, the CDR3 is TGTGCCTGGAGTGGAACCTGGCGGAATGAGGAGCAGTACTTC.

This clone was seen only a few times. This chain connects TRBV7-2 to TRBJ2-6; the D gene could be TRBD1 or TRBD2 (5 bases each). CDR1 is SGHTA and CDR2 is FQGNSA in the germline V gene. The CDR3 loop spans 16 amino acids. V lost 8 bases and J 2 bases, leaving 16 bases between the germline ends. In DNA form, the CDR3 reads TGTGCCAGCGGAACCTCGTTGGGGGCTGGGGCCAACGTCCTGACTTTC. This sequence encodes CASGTSLGAGANVLTF.

The rearrangement links TRBV27 to TRBJ1-1; D remains ambiguous. Germline lookup yields CDR1 MNHEY and CDR2 SMNVEV (reference sequence). CDR3 length: 13 residues. Trimming took 8 bases from V and 2 from J, leaving 12 bases between them. The CDR3 DNA reads TGTGCCAGCCGGAGGACGGTAAACACTGAAGCTTTCTTT. Its translation: CASRRTVNTEAFF.

A word on this clone: The identical CDR3 is also encoded by other nucleotide sequences in the sample. This chain connects TRBV30 to TRBJ1-1; D call uncertain. V lost 3 bases, J lost 0 bases, and 5 bases lay in between. The V gene's germline CDR1 is GTSNPN and CDR2 SVGIG (reference sequence). This CDR3 has 12 amino acids. CDR3 in DNA: TGTGCCTGGAGCAGGTTGAACACTGAAGCTTTCTTT. Its protein is CAWSRLNTEAFF.

The J gene is TRBJ2-2, the V gene TRBV30; 7 nucleotides line up with TRBD2. Trimming cost V 0 bases and J 4 bases; bases outside gene matches: 5. The CDR3 covers 15 residues. Germline loops: CDR1 GTSNPN, CDR2 SVGIG (reference sequence). The DNA for the CDR3 is TGTGCCTGGAGTGTTAAGCGGGGAATCACCGGGGAGCTGTTTTTT. Its protein product is CAWSVKRGITGELFF.

The chain joins TRBV5-6 to TRBJ2-1; 9 bases align to TRBD2. There are 16 residues in the CDR3. Losses at the gene ends were 4 bases for V and 8 bases for J; bases not matched to a gene: 13. The germline V gene has CDR1 SGHDT and CDR2 YYEEEE. The chain's CDR3 is CASSAAGRGGAYEQFF. CDR3 DNA sequence: TGTGCCAGCAGCGCCGCGGGCCGCGGGGGGGCTTATGAGCAGTTCTTC.

The chain carries TRBV30 and TRBJ1-2; D is unresolved. The germline V gene encodes CDR1 GTSNPN and CDR2 SVGIG (reference sequence). CDR3 length: 11 amino acids. Trimming pared 3 bases from V and 8 bases from J, leaving 10 bases between. CDR3 sequence: CAWSGTGGYTF. The CDR3 DNA is TGTGCCTGGAGCGGCACTGGGGGCTACACCTTC.